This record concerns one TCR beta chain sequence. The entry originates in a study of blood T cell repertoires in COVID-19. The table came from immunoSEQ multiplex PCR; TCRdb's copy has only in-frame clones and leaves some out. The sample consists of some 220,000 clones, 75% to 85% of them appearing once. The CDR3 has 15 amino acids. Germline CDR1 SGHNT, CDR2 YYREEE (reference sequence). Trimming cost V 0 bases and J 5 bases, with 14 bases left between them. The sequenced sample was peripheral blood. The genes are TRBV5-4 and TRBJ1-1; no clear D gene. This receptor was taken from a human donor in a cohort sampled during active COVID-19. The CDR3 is CASSLAGVLKTEAFF. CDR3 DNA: TGTGCCAGCAGCTTGGCCGGGGTACTTAAGACTGAAGCTTTCTTT.